The 30 T cell receptor beta chains below all came from one sample that was sequenced in a study of beta chain features in type 1 diabetes. Expressed TCRB transcripts got sequenced, as all isolated RNA was reverse transcribed. The protocol was immunoSEQ multiplex PCR, while the TCRdb copy is restricted to in-frame clones and leaves out a portion. This table holds over 120,000 clones, about 8.7% found once. The sequenced sample consisted of central memory CD4+ T cells from blood. The origin of the receptors is a man aged 18 to 30 in good health.

There are a few counts of this clone. This chain connects TRBV10-1 to TRBJ2-3; a weak D match, TRBD1 (7 bases). CDR1 is WNHNN, CDR2 SYGVQD, per germline (reference sequence). The V gene lost 5 bases and the J gene lost 4 bases, with 16 bases spanning the gap. The CDR3 totals 15 residues. DNA for the CDR3: TGCGCCAGCAGTACGACAGGGAGGCTATCAGATACGCAGTATTTT. This translates into CASSTTGRLSDTQYF.

The table lists this clone with a few counts. CDR3 nucleotides: TGTGCCAGCAGCTTAGCTTGGGGGGTTGAGCAGTATTTT. It encodes CASSLAWGVEQYF. The V and J genes are TRBV11-2 and TRBJ2-3; D perhaps matches TRBD2 (6 bases). The CDR3 consists of 13 residues. The germline CDR1 and CDR2 sequences are SGHAT and FQNNGV. V dropped 1 base and J dropped 11 bases, with 13 bases sitting between them.

This clone has a handful of counts. The chain joins TRBV28 to TRBJ1-5, with 8 bases aligning to TRBD1. Germline CDR1 MDHEN, CDR2 SYDVKM. V dropped 6 bases and J dropped 0; count of bases not matched to a gene: 4. CDR3 length equals 15 residues. This CDR3 reads CASRTGDNSNQPQHF. In DNA form, the CDR3 reads TGTGCCAGCAGGACAGGGGACAATAGCAATCAGCCCCAGCATTTT.

The chain has TRBV7-9 and TRBJ2-2; a possible D gene is TRBD1 (5 bases). Trimming removed 1 base from V and 3 bases from J, with 6 bases in between. The germline CDR1 and CDR2 sequences are SEHNR and FQNEAQ (reference sequence). This CDR3 is 14 amino acids long. The CDR3 loop is CASSLVRDTGELFF. In DNA, the CDR3 is TGTGCCAGCAGCTTAGTCAGGGACACCGGGGAGCTGTTTTTT.

This clone has just a few counts. The chain employs TRBV29-1 and TRBJ2-3, with 8 positions matching TRBD2. Germline-derived CDR1 and CDR2 are SQVTM and ANQGSEA. The V segment lost 6 bases and the J segment 8 bases; nucleotides outside the gene matches: 10. CDR3 length: 13 amino acids. CDR3 nucleotides: TGCAGCGTAGGGGCGGGGGGTCAGCTTACGCAGTATTTT. Amino acids: CSVGAGGQLTQYF.

This rearrangement joins TRBV20-1 to TRBJ2-7; D uncertain. CDR1 is DFQATT and CDR2 is SNEGSKA in the germline V gene (reference sequence). Trimming removed 6 bases from V and 1 base from J, with 7 bases in between. CDR3 length equals 11 residues. CDR3 in amino acids: CSATVSYEQYF. The CDR3 DNA is TGCAGTGCGACTGTTTCCTACGAGCAGTACTTC.

For the CDR3, the DNA is TGTGCCAGCAGCACTAGGACAGGGGGTGCCGGGGAGCTGTTTTTT. Translation gives CASSTRTGGAGELFF. The rearrangement links TRBV27 to TRBJ2-2; 10 bases are shared with TRBD1. V was clipped by 6 bases and J by 6 bases; unmatched bases: 7. The CDR3 is 15 amino acids. Germline-derived CDR1 and CDR2 are MNHEY and SMNVEV (reference sequence).

Only a few counts were recorded for this clone. This sequence joins TRBV28 and TRBJ2-7, with 8 bases fitting TRBD2. J was trimmed by 1 base and V by 4 bases; bases with no gene match: 12. CDR1 and CDR2 from the germline V gene are MDHEN and SYDVKM. The length of the CDR3 is 17 residues. The CDR3 protein is CASSSSRGGPPSYEQYF. The CDR3 nucleotides read TGTGCCAGCAGTTCCTCCCGCGGGGGGCCACCGTCCTACGAGCAGTACTTC.

J is TRBJ1-2 and V is TRBV4-3; 8 nucleotides align to TRBD1. This CDR3 is built from 13 residues. The V and J ends lost 4 bases and 4 bases, in that order; junction bases with no gene match: 2. Germline-derived CDR1 and CDR2 are LGHNA and YSLEER. CDR3 region: CASSRGTGYGYTF. CDR3 in DNA: TGCGCCAGCAGCCGAGGGACAGGCTATGGCTACACCTTC.

This sequence joins TRBV7-2 and TRBJ1-6; the D gene is possibly TRBD1 (5 bases). Deletions cut 1 base from V and 0 bases from J, with 7 bases between. The CDR3 totals 16 residues. Looked up from germline, CDR1 is SGHTA and CDR2 is FQGNSA. The CDR3 is CASSLDTGSYNSPLHF. The CDR3 DNA follows: TGTGCCAGCAGCTTAGATACAGGCTCCTATAATTCACCCCTCCACTTT.

This clone was counted a few times. The rearrangement uses TRBV7-6 and TRBJ2-3; D may be TRBD2 (6 bases). Trimming stripped 4 bases from V and 4 bases from J, with 12 bases between. Germline-derived CDR1 and CDR2 are SGHVS and FNYEAQ. The CDR3 length is 14 residues. The CDR3 loop reads CASSSGLGADTQYF. The CDR3, as DNA: TGTGCCAGCAGCTCGGGACTTGGGGCAGATACGCAGTATTTT.

As to this clone: This CDR3 is also generated by other DNA sequences in the sample. This chain connects TRBV7-2 to TRBJ2-3; 12 bases fit TRBD2. The CDR3 is 18 amino acids. The J segment lost 0 bases and the V segment lost 1 base, leaving 5 bases of the junction unmatched. Germline V gene sequence: CDR1 SGHTA, CDR2 FQGNSA. CDR3 DNA: TGTGCCAGCAGCTTAGAGGCTAGCGGGGGGGCTAGCACAGATACGCAGTATTTT. Its translation: CASSLEASGGASTDTQYF.

The chain carries TRBV5-6 and TRBJ2-1; D not resolved. V gave up 4 bases and J gave up 2 bases, with 10 bases separating them. The CDR3 consists of 14 residues. The germline gives CDR1 SGHDT, CDR2 YYEEEE. In DNA form, the CDR3 reads TGTGCCAGCAGCCGCTATACAGCCTACAATGAGCAGTTCTTC. Its protein is CASSRYTAYNEQFF.

This clone was seen a handful of times. This rearrangement joins TRBV30 to TRBJ2-7; TRBD1 matches at 9 bases. Unmatched junction bases numbered 3, after V lost 3 bases and J lost 0 bases. Germline V gives CDR1 GTSNPN, CDR2 SVGIG (reference sequence). This CDR3 is 14 amino acids long. The CDR3 nucleotides are TGTGCCTGGAGAATACAGGGGGCCTCCTACGAGCAGTACTTC. It specifies CAWRIQGASYEQYF.

The gene calls are TRBV9 and TRBJ2-5; TRBD2 matches 12 bases. This CDR3 is 19 amino acids long. V dropped 0 bases and J dropped 8; count of bases not matched to a gene: 17. Germline V gives CDR1 SGDLS, CDR2 YYNGEE. The CDR3: CASSVGVTSGGDTDGTQYF. The CDR3 DNA sequence: TGTGCCAGCAGCGTAGGGGTGACTAGCGGGGGAGATACCGACGGAACCCAGTACTTC.

V and J are TRBV7-9 and TRBJ1-4, with D tentatively TRBD1 (5 bases). The V end was cut by 5 bases, the J end by 8 bases, with 15 bases between. In germline, CDR1 is SEHNR, CDR2 FQNEAQ (reference sequence). This CDR3 spans 14 amino acids. CDR3 protein: CASSQMGLQEKLFF. The DNA of the CDR3 is TGTGCCAGCAGCCAAATGGGACTTCAAGAAAAACTGTTTTTT.

On this clone: Additional DNA sequences in this sample encode the identical CDR3. This chain joins TRBV11-2 and TRBJ2-2; tentative D call: TRBD2 (6 bases). Trimming took off 4 bases at V and 0 bases at J, with 9 bases between the two ends. Germline-derived CDR1 and CDR2 are SGHAT and FQNNGV. The CDR3 consists of 15 residues. The DNA for the CDR3 is TGTGCCAGCAGCTGGCTAGCGTCGAACACCGGGGAGCTGTTTTTT. Translating it yields CASSWLASNTGELFF. The entire variable domain, with the rest obtained from reference TRBV11-2 and TRBJ2-2, is as follows: EAGVAQSPRYKIIEKRQSVAFWCNPISGHATLYWYQQILGQGPKLLIQFQNNGVVDDSQLPKDRFSAERLKGVDSTLKIQPAKLEDSAVYLCASSWLASNTGELFFGEGSRLTVL.

The chain combines TRBV6-6 with TRBJ2-3, with 8 bases identical to TRBD1. The V segment lost 7 bases and the J segment 1 base; nucleotides outside the gene matches: 4. The CDR3 runs to 14 residues. Germline V lookup: CDR1 MNHNY, CDR2 SVGAGI (reference sequence). The DNA for the CDR3 is TGTGCCAGCATCGACAGGGGCGGCACAGATACGCAGTATTTT. Its translation: CASIDRGGTDTQYF.

This clone showed up just a few times. This rearrangement joins TRBV4-3 to TRBJ2-7, with TRBD2 identical over 12 bases. Per the germline V gene, CDR1 is LGHNA and CDR2 is YSLEER. The CDR3 totals 14 residues. The V gene end was trimmed by 4 bases and the J gene end by 4 bases; junction bases not matched to a gene: 2. The CDR3 protein is CASSRGLAGYEQYF. As DNA, the CDR3 is TGCGCCAGCAGCCGAGGACTAGCGGGGTACGAGCAGTACTTC.

V is TRBV4-2 and J is TRBJ2-7, with 10 bases aligning to TRBD1. V was clipped by 1 base and J by 0 bases; unmatched bases: 3. The germline V gene encodes CDR1 LGHNA and CDR2 YNFKEQ. This CDR3 has 16 residues. This chain's CDR3 is CASSQGQGASSYEQYF. In nucleotides, the CDR3 is TGTGCCAGCAGCCAAGGACAGGGGGCTAGCTCCTACGAGCAGTACTTC.

This sequence joins TRBV18 and TRBJ1-4; D remains unclear. Germline-derived CDR1 and CDR2 are KGHSH and LQKENI. Trimming removed 3 bases at V and 7 bases at J, with 12 bases between. The CDR3 length is 14 residues. The CDR3 loop reads CASSPPGGGEKLFF. CDR3 coding DNA: TGTGCCAGCTCACCCCCGGGTGGCGGTGAAAAACTGTTTTTT.

This clone has just a few counts. The same CDR3 also results from other DNA sequences found in this sample. The chain combines TRBV6-5 with TRBJ1-6, with D unclear. V gave up 7 bases and J gave up 7 bases, with 8 bases separating them. Germline CDR1 MNHEY, CDR2 SVGAGI. This CDR3 contains 12 residues. Written as DNA, the CDR3 is TGTGCCAGCACCCCGGGAAATTCACCCCTCCACTTT. Encoded protein: CASTPGNSPLHF.

This clone has only a few counts. V is TRBV5-1 and J is TRBJ2-3, with D maybe TRBD1 (6 bases). V shed 1 base and J shed 1 base, with 10 bases lying between them. This CDR3 is 15 amino acids long. Germline loops: CDR1 SGHRS, CDR2 YFSETQ. CDR3 sequence: CASSLQQGRTDTQYF. Written as DNA, the CDR3 is TGCGCCAGCAGCTTGCAACAGGGCCGCACAGATACGCAGTATTTT. The variable domain in full, with the rest retrieved from reference TRBV5-1 and TRBJ2-3, is KAGVTQTPRYLIKTRGQQVTLSCSPISGHRSVSWYQQTPGQGLQFLFEYFSETQRNKGNFPGRFSGRQFSNSRSEMNVSTLELGDSALYLCASSLQQGRTDTQYFGPGTRLTVL.

This clone was seen only a few times. This chain uses TRBV29-1 with TRBJ2-5, with 7 bases fitting TRBD2. J gave up 13 bases and V 8 bases, and 4 bases lay outside the gene matches. The CDR3 runs to 8 residues. The germline CDR1 and CDR2 sequences are SQVTM and ANQGSEA. Here the CDR3 DNA reads TGCAGCCCCGGGGGGAGGTACTTC. It is translated as CSPGGRYF.

A few counts support this clone. V usage is TRBV7-2 and J usage is TRBJ2-1; tentative D call: TRBD2 (6 bases). This CDR3 spans 16 amino acids. Trimming took off 6 bases at V and 2 bases at J, with 17 bases between the two ends. Germline V gene data show CDR1 as SGHTA and CDR2 as FQGNSA. For the CDR3, the DNA is TGTGCCAGCAGTCGGCGGGGCAGGAGCGCCTACAATGAGCAGTTCTTC. Translating gives CASSRRGRSAYNEQFF. The complete variable domain, with remaining parts taken from reference TRBV7-2 and TRBJ2-1, reads GAGVSQSPSNKVTEKGKDVELRCDPISGHTALYWYRQSLGQGLEFLIYFQGNSAPDKSGLPSDRFSAERTGGSVSTLTIQRTQQEDSAVYLCASSRRGRSAYNEQFFGPGTRLTVL.

This clone came up a few times. The rearrangement uses TRBV4-2 and TRBJ1-2, with 7 bases fitting TRBD1. V was pared by 2 bases and J by 8 bases, with 8 bases of the junction left unmatched. Germline CDR1 and CDR2: LGHNA and YNFKEQ. This CDR3 is built from 14 residues. CDR3 nucleotide sequence: TGTGCCAGCAGCCAATCAGGGGGTTCGGTCGGCTACACCTTC. Its translation is CASSQSGGSVGYTF.

This clone has more than one count but fewer than ten. V gene TRBV7-8 combines with J gene TRBJ1-5; D uncertain. Per the germline V gene, CDR1 is SGHVS and CDR2 is FQNEAQ. The CDR3 covers 15 residues. Trimming left V 2 bases short and J 3 bases short, with 11 bases between. DNA for the CDR3: TGTGCCAGCAGCTTAAGGTCAGGCCCCAATCAGCCCCAGCATTTT. This sequence encodes CASSLRSGPNQPQHF.

The V call is TRBV11-1, the J call TRBJ2-1, with 8 positions matching TRBD1. Looked up from germline, CDR1 is SGHAT and CDR2 is FQDESV (reference sequence). The CDR3 spans 15 residues. V trimming: 5 bases; J trimming: 6 bases; junction bases outside the gene matches: 9. CDR3 DNA sequence: TGTGCCAGCAGCACGGACAGGGTAGAGGGCAATGAGCAGTTCTTC. Protein sequence: CASSTDRVEGNEQFF. The variable domain in full, with the rest retrieved from reference TRBV11-1 and TRBJ2-1, is EAEVAQSPRYKITEKSQAVAFWCDPISGHATLYWYRQILGQGPELLVQFQDESVVDDSQLPKDRFSAERLKGVDSTLKIQPAELGDSAMYLCASSTDRVEGNEQFFGPGTRLTVL.

This clone came up a few times. The chain employs TRBV4-1 and TRBJ2-5; the match to TRBD2 covers 8 bases. The end of the DNA aligns better with TRBJ2-7, so the J call may be wrong. The CDR3 extends over 14 amino acids. Germline lookup yields CDR1 MGHRA and CDR2 YSYEKL. In nucleotides, the CDR3 is TGCGCCAGCAGCCAAGTGGGGACTAGCTACGAGCAGTACTTC. The encoded protein is CASSQVGTSYEQYF.

This clone was seen a few times. The V and J genes are TRBV9 and TRBJ2-3; 8 bases agree with TRBD1. The germline CDR1 and CDR2 sequences are SGDLS and YYNGEE. V was clipped by 6 bases and J by 0 bases; unmatched bases: 3. This CDR3 has 14 amino acids. The CDR3 coding sequence is TGTGCCAGCAACCGGGACAGGAGCACAGATACGCAGTATTTT. Encoded protein: CASNRDRSTDTQYF.